Each of the 24 T cell receptor beta chains below was sequenced from the same sample in a study of T cells in Graves' hyperthyroidism and ophthalmopathy. Regions amplified from RNA transcripts were the TCR beta CDR3 regions. HTBI primers were used for first-round RT-PCR of the TCR CDR3. Via MiXCR, TCRdb re-called the multiplex PCR reads, giving one row per CDR3 protein. The data show hundreds of thousands of distinct CDR3 sequences, 20% to 25% seen once. Sequencing was carried out using blood. The source of these receptors is a woman in her sixties or seventies with Graves' ophthalmopathy.

The chain has TRBV7-2 and TRBJ2-5; 10 nucleotides line up with TRBD1. This CDR3 has 15 residues. V lost 3 bases, J lost 5 bases, and 6 bases stayed unmatched. Germline V CDR1 and CDR2: SGHTA, FQGNSA. In DNA, the CDR3 is TGTGCCAGCAGCTTTTTCTTGACAGGGGGCGAGACCCAGTACTTC. This sequence encodes CASSFFLTGGETQYF.

The chain carries TRBV6-5 and TRBJ2-5, with TRBD1 matching over 9 bases. The CDR3 runs 16 residues. V shed 0 bases and J 4 bases; nucleotides not matched to a gene: 6. Germline V gene sequence: CDR1 MNHEY, CDR2 SVGAGI. The CDR3 nucleotides are TGTGCCAGCAGTTACTCCACAGGGGGCACAGGAGAGACCCAGTACTTC. It yields the protein CASSYSTGGTGETQYF.

This chain connects TRBV19 to TRBJ1-6; weak D call: TRBD1 (5 bases). CDR3 length: 17 amino acids. Trimming stripped 3 bases from V and 9 bases from J, with 21 bases between. Germline V gene sequence: CDR1 LNHDA, CDR2 SQIVND (reference sequence). The CDR3 DNA reads as TGTGCCAGTAGTATCGGTTGGAGAAGGGGTGTAGCTTCACCCCTCCACTTT. Protein sequence: CASSIGWRRGVASPLHF.

DNA of the CDR3: TGTGCCAGCAGAGAAGGGAGCGGTTCTCGTGAGCAGTTCTTC. Translated: CASREGSGSREQFF. The rearrangement joins TRBV12-3 or TRBV12-4 to TRBJ2-1; D possibly corresponds to TRBD2 (5 bases). Deletions cut 6 bases from V and 9 bases from J, with 18 bases between. This CDR3 comprises 14 residues.

V usage is TRBV19 and J usage is TRBJ1-1, with D unclear. Trimming left V 3 bases short and J 5 bases short, with 10 bases between. Germline assignment: CDR1 LNHDA and CDR2 SQIVND (reference sequence). This CDR3 comprises 13 residues. The CDR3 DNA is TGTGCCAGTAGTATCGGGGATTTAACTGAAGCTTTCTTT. This translates into CASSIGDLTEAFF.

CDR3 sequence reads: CASSRTSGSLNEQFF. CDR3 nucleotides: TGCGCCAGCAGCCGGACTAGCGGGAGCCTCAATGAGCAGTTCTTC. The chain is built from TRBV5-1 and TRBJ2-1; the match to TRBD2 covers 13 bases. CDR1 is SGHRS, CDR2 YFSETQ, per germline. The ends lost 4 bases at V and 6 bases at J; junction bases unmatched: 4. CDR3 length equals 15 residues.

The chain recombines TRBV5-5 with TRBJ1-4; possibly TRBD1 for D (5 bases). V lost 0 bases, J lost 7 bases, and 19 bases lay in between. Germline values: CDR1 SGHKS, CDR2 YYEKEE (reference sequence). CDR3 length equals 17 residues. CDR3 amino acids: CASSLEGFDSVGEKLFF. CDR3 sequence (DNA): TGTGCCAGCAGCTTGGAGGGCTTTGACAGCGTGGGTGAAAAACTGTTTTTT. The full variable domain, completed using reference TRBV5-5 and TRBJ1-4, is DAGVTQSPTHLIKTRGQQVTLRCSPISGHKSVSWYQQVLGQGPQFIFQYYEKEERGRGNFPDRFSARQFPNYSSELNVNALLLGDSALYLCASSLEGFDSVGEKLFFGSGTQLSVL.

This clonotype was recorded at least ten times. The V gene is TRBV4-1, the J gene TRBJ1-5; D remains unclear. Germline lookup yields CDR1 MGHRA and CDR2 YSYEKL. Trimming pared 1 base from V and 0 bases from J, leaving 1 base between. The CDR3 is made up of 13 amino acids. The CDR3 loop reads CASSQGSNQPQHF. CDR3 bases: TGCGCCAGCAGCCAAGGTAGCAATCAGCCCCAGCATTTT.

This clonotype was picked up a small number of times. The V and J genes are TRBV19 and TRBJ2-1; D possibly corresponds to TRBD2 (6 bases). The CDR3 is 13 residues long. V lost 8 bases, J lost 7 bases, and 15 bases lay in between. Germline CDR1 and CDR2: LNHDA and SQIVND (reference sequence). CDR3 protein: CASSTGSVNEQFF. CDR3 sequence (DNA): TGTGCCAGTTCAACCGGGAGCGTGAATGAGCAGTTCTTC.

This chain joins TRBV20-1 and TRBJ2-1; 7 bases are a match to TRBD2. The CDR3 is 13 amino acids. J was trimmed by 6 bases and V by 4 bases; bases with no gene match: 6. Germline V gene data show CDR1 as DFQATT and CDR2 as SNEGSKA (reference sequence). CDR3 protein: CSATLPGGNEQFF. The CDR3 coding sequence is TGCAGTGCTACCCTACCGGGGGGCAATGAGCAGTTCTTC.

Only a few counts were recorded for this clonotype. The chain recombines TRBV3-1 with TRBJ1-2, with D maybe TRBD1 (5 bases). The CDR3 is made up of 14 amino acids. The germline V gene has CDR1 LGHDT and CDR2 YNNKEL (reference sequence). V lost 3 bases and J lost 4, with 12 bases in between. As DNA, the CDR3 is TGTGCCAGCAGCCATCCAGGGACCCTCTATGGCTACACCTTC. As protein: CASSHPGTLYGYTF.

In its sample, this clonotype was seen a few times. J is TRBJ1-6 and V is TRBV6-1; D is unresolved. The CDR3 contains 14 residues. Germline V lookup: CDR1 MNHNS, CDR2 SASEGT. Trimming took off 7 bases at V and 6 bases at J, with 13 bases between the two ends. CDR3: CASTGGLGNSPLHF. As DNA, the CDR3 is TGTGCCAGCACCGGCGGACTGGGTAATTCACCCCTCCACTTT.

This clonotype was counted at least ten times. The V gene is TRBV5-1, the J gene TRBJ2-7; D is ambiguous. Trimming left V 0 bases short and J 5 bases short, with 6 bases between. Germline loops: CDR1 SGHRS, CDR2 YFSETQ. This CDR3 is built from 12 residues. The CDR3 protein is CASSLAGDEQYF. CDR3 nucleotide sequence: TGCGCCAGCAGCTTGGCCGGCGACGAGCAGTACTTC.

This clonotype showed up just once. The gene calls are TRBV3-1 and TRBJ2-7, with 10 positions matching TRBD2. The V gene's germline CDR1 is LGHDT and CDR2 YNNKEL (reference sequence). After removal of 10 bases from V and 4 bases from J, the junction contained 10 bases not matched to a gene. The CDR3 runs 14 residues. In nucleotides, the CDR3 is TGTGCCAAAAGTCTAGCGGGAGTATCATACGAGCAGTACTTC. This sequence encodes CAKSLAGVSYEQYF.

This sequence joins TRBV4-2 and TRBJ2-5; 11 bases are shared with TRBD2. Germline values: CDR1 LGHNA, CDR2 YNFKEQ. CDR3 length: 13 amino acids. The V gene end was trimmed by 5 bases and the J gene end by 4 bases; junction bases not matched to a gene: 0. The CDR3 region has the DNA TGTGCCAGCAGCGGGACTAGCGGAGAGACCCAGTACTTC. As protein: CASSGTSGETQYF.

The V and J genes are TRBV28 and TRBJ2-1; 14 bases fit TRBD2. V lost 8 bases, J lost 8 bases, and 5 bases stayed unmatched. The V gene's germline CDR1 is MDHEN and CDR2 SYDVKM. This CDR3 spans 14 amino acids. Here the CDR3 reads CASQGLAGVYEQFF. In nucleotides, the CDR3 is TGTGCCAGCCAGGGACTAGCGGGAGTGTATGAGCAGTTCTTC.

This clonotype was counted at least ten times. The V gene is TRBV7-2, the J gene TRBJ2-3, with TRBD2 identical over 11 bases. V lost 5 bases, J lost 7 bases, and 8 bases stayed unmatched. The CDR3 contains 15 residues. Germline V lookup: CDR1 SGHTA, CDR2 FQGNSA. CDR3 sequence: CASSPGLAESYTQYF. The CDR3 nucleotides read TGTGCCAGCAGCCCGGGACTAGCGGAGAGTTATACGCAGTATTTT.

The table lists this clonotype with many counts. Germline is not matched at one junction end, which may reflect a read error. This rearrangement joins TRBV12-3 or TRBV12-4 to TRBJ2-1; 9 nucleotides align to TRBD2. The CDR3 loop spans 15 amino acids. The CDR3 reads CASSVAGASYNEQFF. CDR3 DNA: TGTGCCAGCAGTGTAGCGGGAGCGTCCTACAATGAGCAGTTCTTC.

This clonotype came up a few times. V usage is TRBV7-9 and J usage is TRBJ1-5; TRBD1 agrees at 7 bases. The CDR3 spans 15 residues. Looked up from germline, CDR1 is SEHNR and CDR2 is FQNEAQ (reference sequence). The V gene end was trimmed by 5 bases and the J gene end by 2 bases; junction bases not matched to a gene: 6. The DNA for the CDR3 is TGTGCCAGCAGCCCGGACAGGTTTGGCAATCAGCCCCAGCATTTT. Its translation: CASSPDRFGNQPQHF.

This clonotype was counted many times. The rearrangement uses TRBV2 and TRBJ1-6; the D gene is possibly TRBD1 (6 bases). The V end was cut by 6 bases, the J end by 10 bases, with 16 bases between. Germline assignment: CDR1 SNHLY and CDR2 FYNNEI. CDR3 length: 14 amino acids. CDR3 protein: CASSNAGDFSPLHF. Here the CDR3 DNA reads TGTGCCAGCAGCAACGCAGGGGACTTCTCACCCCTCCACTTT.

The chain carries TRBV20-1 and TRBJ2-1; TRBD2 agrees at 11 bases. Germline-derived CDR1 and CDR2 are DFQATT and SNEGSKA (reference sequence). The CDR3 covers 14 residues. Trimming cost V 4 bases and J 7 bases; bases outside gene matches: 6. CDR3 sequence reads: CSATRLAGLNEQFF. Written as DNA, the CDR3 is TGCAGTGCTACCAGACTAGCGGGGCTAAATGAGCAGTTCTTC.

This clonotype was seen ten or more times. The chain joins TRBV7-2 to TRBJ2-7, with D maybe TRBD1 (5 bases). The CDR3 sequence is 15 residues long. Trimming took 2 bases from V and 0 from J, leaving 11 bases between them. Germline V lookup: CDR1 SGHTA, CDR2 FQGNSA. The CDR3 spells CASSLYGQGSYEQYF. As DNA, the CDR3 is TGTGCCAGCAGCTTATATGGGCAGGGCTCCTACGAGCAGTACTTC.

This clonotype was recorded at least ten times. A read error may produce the germline difference seen at one junction end. This chain connects TRBV5-1 to TRBJ1-1; maybe TRBD1 (5 bases). The V gene's germline CDR1 is SGHRS and CDR2 YFSETQ. The CDR3 is made up of 14 amino acids. CDR3 residues: CASSFGGLNTEAFF. The DNA of the CDR3 is TGTGCCAGCAGTTTCGGGGGGTTGAACACTGAAGCTTTCTTT.

The rearrangement links TRBV6-2 or TRBV6-3 to TRBJ2-1; D gene ambiguous. The CDR3 runs 14 residues. Trimming stripped 7 bases from V and 6 bases from J, with 16 bases between. Germline values: CDR1 MNHEY, CDR2 SVGEGT. CDR3 region: CASTSRVFPNEQFF. The CDR3 DNA sequence: TGTGCCAGCACTTCTCGGGTGTTTCCCAATGAGCAGTTCTTC.